These 2 T cell receptor beta chains originate from one sample sequenced in a study of cytomegalovirus exposure and HLA in healthy donors. Produced via immunoSEQ multiplex PCR; TCRdb's table is partial and in-frame only. Altogether 130,000 or so clones are present, 85% being singletons, with the ten largest covering approximately 2.3%. The sequenced sample was PBMCs. The receptors were gathered from a woman aged 25 to 45 in good health and CMV-seronegative.

Points on this clone: Lacking the conserved final phenylalanine or tryptophan, this CDR3 likely reflects a read error. The DNA is left out, because the CDR3 cannot be placed on it with certainty; the CDR3 is given as TCRdb lists it. The chain joins TRBV21-1 to TRBJ1-2; the D call TRBD1 from the table was never checked on the DNA. TRBV21-1 is designated a pseudogene. The CDR3 has 12 residues if both end residues are counted. CDR3 protein: CASSNRDRGRKG.

This clone is a singleton in its sample. This chain links TRBV4-3 with TRBJ2-1; weak D call: TRBD2 (6 bases). Trimming removed 2 bases from V and 2 bases from J, with 10 bases in between. The CDR3 has 15 amino acids. Germline V gives CDR1 LGHNA, CDR2 YSLEER. The CDR3 DNA is TGCGCCAGCAGCCAAACAGGAGGGGCCTACAATGAGCAGTTCTTC. This codes for CASSQTGGAYNEQFF.